The 10 T cell receptor beta chains in this list originate from one sample, sequenced in a study of shared clonotypes between healthy human individuals. Clones were read by immunoSEQ multiplex PCR, and TCRdb kept only the in-frame ones, dropping some. This sample has 1.5 million to 2.5 million clones; just under 95% occur once, and the top ten carry less than 1.5%. Naivety among CD8 cells was defined by CD45RO negativity and positive CCR7 selection, thereby excluding terminally differentiated effector memory CD45RA+ cells. Specimen: naive CD8+ T cells sorted from blood. The origin of the receptors is a man aged 18 to 30 in good health.

The chain joins TRBV5-4 to TRBJ2-1, with a weak D call TRBD2 (7 bases). The CDR3 is 14 residues long. The ends were cut back, 4 bases at V and 9 bases at J, with 17 bases in the middle. Germline values: CDR1 SGHNT, CDR2 YYREEE (reference sequence). CDR3 in DNA: TGTGCCAGCAGCATCTCACGGGGGGCAGGTGAGCAGTTCTTC. Residues: CASSISRGAGEQFF.

The chain joins TRBV2 to TRBJ2-7, with TRBD2 matching over 8 bases. Germline loops: CDR1 SNHLY, CDR2 FYNNEI. This CDR3 has 16 residues. V shed 3 bases and J 2 bases; nucleotides not matched to a gene: 9. This CDR3 is CASSEGLAGSAYEQYF. The CDR3 DNA reads TGTGCCAGCAGTGAGGGGCTAGCGGGTTCTGCCTACGAGCAGTACTTC.

This rearrangement joins TRBV28 to TRBJ1-2; a possible D gene is TRBD1 (6 bases). This CDR3 is built from 14 residues. The germline V gene has CDR1 MDHEN and CDR2 SYDVKM. V lost 9 bases and J lost 2, with 16 bases in between. The CDR3 DNA reads as TGTGCCAGTGGGGTTTCGGGGGCGAACTATGGCTACACCTTC. This translates into CASGVSGANYGYTF.

This chain links TRBV9 with TRBJ2-7; the D is unclear. Deletions cut 0 bases from V and 0 bases from J, with 10 bases between. Germline V lookup: CDR1 SGDLS, CDR2 YYNGEE. The CDR3 is made up of 15 amino acids. CDR3 sequence (DNA): TGTGCCAGCAGCGTAGCGTCGGCAGACTCCTACGAGCAGTACTTC. This encodes CASSVASADSYEQYF.

The chain links TRBV11-2 to TRBJ1-6; weak D call: TRBD1 (5 bases). Germline V CDR1 and CDR2: SGHAT, FQNNGV. The CDR3 is made up of 15 amino acids. V dropped 3 bases and J dropped 9 bases, with 15 bases sitting between them. The CDR3 here is CASSFGHPRVSPLHF. The CDR3 DNA reads as TGTGCCAGCAGCTTTGGCCACCCCAGGGTTTCACCCCTCCACTTT.

This chain joins TRBV6-1 and TRBJ1-1; D possibly corresponds to TRBD1 (5 bases). Germline lookup yields CDR1 MNHNS and CDR2 SASEGT. The V end lost 2 bases, the J end lost 1 base, and 11 bases lay between the germline ends. The CDR3 is made up of 15 amino acids. CDR3: CASSEWGRANTEAFF. In DNA, the CDR3 is TGTGCCAGCAGTGAATGGGGCAGGGCGAACACTGAAGCTTTCTTT.

The chain's CDR3 is CASSLPLLSTDMNTEAFF. The CDR3 DNA reads TGCGCCAGCAGCTTGCCCCTATTATCGACAGACATGAACACTGAAGCTTTCTTT. This chain connects TRBV5-1 to TRBJ1-1; weak D call: TRBD1 (5 bases). Trimming stripped 1 base from V and 0 bases from J, with 19 bases between. The CDR3 spans 18 residues. CDR1 is SGHRS, CDR2 YFSETQ, per germline.

This rearrangement joins TRBV29-1 to TRBJ2-7, with TRBD1 matching 7 bases. The CDR3 consists of 12 residues. Germline trimming cut 5 bases from V and 4 bases from J; bases unmatched to any gene: 5. The germline gives CDR1 SQVTM, CDR2 ANQGSEA. CDR3 in amino acids: CSVKTGRYEQYF. The DNA for the CDR3 is TGCAGCGTTAAGACAGGGAGATACGAGCAGTACTTC.

The V gene is TRBV5-6, the J gene TRBJ1-1; no definite D call. CDR1 and CDR2 from the germline V gene are SGHDT and YYEEEE. Trimming stripped 2 bases from V and 5 bases from J, with 13 bases between. There are 14 residues in the CDR3. The CDR3 loop reads CASSFYVLGTEAFF. The CDR3 DNA sequence: TGTGCCAGCAGCTTTTACGTTTTGGGTACTGAAGCTTTCTTT.

Comments on this clone: Other DNA variants within this sample encode the same CDR3. The chain employs TRBV28 and TRBJ2-7; 8 nucleotides match TRBD1. The germline V gene encodes CDR1 MDHEN and CDR2 SYDVKM. The CDR3 spans 13 residues. V was pared by 6 bases and J by 3 bases, with 4 bases of the junction left unmatched. CDR3 in DNA: TGTGCCAGCAGCCCCGGGACAGGCTACGAGCAGTACTTC. This codes for CASSPGTGYEQYF.